The clone carrying this T cell receptor (beta chain) appeared a single time. Unmatched junction bases numbered 5, after V lost 3 bases and J lost 4 bases. The CDR3 consists of 15 residues. Germline loops: CDR1 SNHLY, CDR2 FYNNEI. RNA was extracted and reverse transcribed into cDNA as the sequencing template. Some clones are missing from TCRdb's copy, which holds only in-frame ones; the method was immunoSEQ multiplex PCR. This sample has approximately 210,000 clones; just over 65% occur once, and the top ten carry around 1.3%. This sample stems from a study of CD8+ T cells in alopecia areata. As for treatment: oral pan-JAK inhibitor, 5-10 mg twice daily.

V and J are TRBV2 and TRBJ2-3; 9 bases agree with TRBD2. This specimen was CD4+ T cells sorted from blood, taken at week 44, from a patient treated with tofacitinib. The clonotype originates from a human donor with alopecia areata. CDR3 loop: CASSERAGGPDTQYF. CDR3 in DNA: TGTGCCAGCAGTGAGAGAGCGGGGGGCCCAGATACGCAGTATTTT.